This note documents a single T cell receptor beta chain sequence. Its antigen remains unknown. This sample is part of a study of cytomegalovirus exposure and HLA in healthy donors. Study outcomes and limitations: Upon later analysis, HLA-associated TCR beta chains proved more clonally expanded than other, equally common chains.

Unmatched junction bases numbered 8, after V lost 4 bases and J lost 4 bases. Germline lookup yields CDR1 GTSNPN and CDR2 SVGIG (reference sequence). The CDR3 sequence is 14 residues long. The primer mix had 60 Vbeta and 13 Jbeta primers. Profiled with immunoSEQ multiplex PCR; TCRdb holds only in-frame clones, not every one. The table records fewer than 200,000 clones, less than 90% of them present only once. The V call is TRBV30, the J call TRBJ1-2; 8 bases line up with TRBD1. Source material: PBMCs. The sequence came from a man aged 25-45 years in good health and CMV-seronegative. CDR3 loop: CAWTRDRKTYGYTF. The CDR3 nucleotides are TGTGCCTGGACCCGGGACAGGAAGACCTATGGCTACACCTTC. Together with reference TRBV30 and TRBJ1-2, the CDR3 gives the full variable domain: SQTIHQWPATLVQPVGSPLSLECTVEGTSNPNLYWYRQAAGRGLQLLFYSVGIGQISSEVPQNLSASRPQDRQFILSSKKLLLSDSGFYLCAWTRDRKTYGYTFGSGTRLTVV.